Below, 20 T cell receptor beta chains from the same sample are listed, as sequenced in a study of T cell responses to AZD1222 COVID-19 vaccine. This table comes from immunoSEQ multiplex PCR, and its TCRdb copy is limited to in-frame clones, with some not included. Here the sample spans under 130,000 clones, roughly 90% being singletons. The source was peripheral blood, collected on day 0 of AZD1222 vaccination. The receptors originated from an adult in good health.

V usage is TRBV3-1 (or the pseudogene TRBV3-2) and J usage is TRBJ1-3; D is ambiguous. This CDR3 spans 14 amino acids. V lost 3 bases, J lost 0 bases, and 6 bases lay in between. Germline-derived CDR1 and CDR2 are LGHDT and YNNKEL (reference sequence). CDR3 sequence reads: CASSQDFSGNTIYF. CDR3 sequence (DNA): TGTGCCAGCAGCCAGGATTTCTCTGGAAACACCATATATTTT.

V gene TRBV7-8 combines with J gene TRBJ2-7; D is undetermined. The CDR3 contains 14 residues. The germline gives CDR1 SGHVS, CDR2 FQNEAQ. V dropped 2 bases and J dropped 4 bases, with 12 bases sitting between them. CDR3 nucleotides: TGTGCCAGCAGCTTATCGTCACGGGCTTACGAGCAGTACTTC. Encoded protein: CASSLSSRAYEQYF.

This chain uses TRBV18 with TRBJ2-6; D gene uncertain. The CDR3 runs 18 residues. The germline V and J ends were trimmed by 3 bases and 0 bases, with 15 bases remaining between them. CDR1 and CDR2 (germline): KGHSH, LQKENI. The CDR3, as DNA: TGTGCCAGCTCACCGGCTGAGGCGTCATTCTCTGGGGCCAACGTCCTGACTTTC. Translated, it gives CASSPAEASFSGANVLTF.

In its sample, this clone was seen once. The chain employs TRBV4-3 and TRBJ1-2, with 8 bases aligning to TRBD1. CDR3 length: 13 amino acids. The J segment lost 8 bases and the V segment lost 4 bases, leaving 6 bases of the junction unmatched. Germline V gene lookup returns CDR1 LGHNA and CDR2 YSLEER. CDR3 residues: CASSPRQGKGYTF. The DNA for the CDR3 is TGCGCCAGCAGCCCCCGACAGGGGAAGGGCTACACCTTC.

The table lists this clone with a few counts. In nucleotides, the CDR3 is TGTGCCAGCAGCCTCCGGGCCGGGACAGGGACCCCTCTACGTCCCGAGCAGTACTTC. Residues: CASSLRAGTGTPLRPEQYF. The V and J genes are TRBV7-8 and TRBJ2-7, with 9 nucleotides matching TRBD1. The CDR3 consists of 19 residues. V dropped 5 bases and J dropped 6; count of bases not matched to a gene: 23. From germline, CDR1 is SGHVS and CDR2 FQNEAQ.

This chain links TRBV29-1 with TRBJ1-2; TRBD1 matches 10 bases. V gave up 5 bases and J gave up 2 bases; unmatched junction bases: 2. Germline lookup yields CDR1 SQVTM and CDR2 ANQGSEA. This CDR3 has 13 residues. CDR3 DNA: TGCAGCGTTCCGGGACAGGGGAACTATGGCTACACCTTC. This translates into CSVPGQGNYGYTF.

The rearrangement joins TRBV7-3 to TRBJ2-2; 9 nucleotides line up with TRBD1. The CDR3 is made up of 16 amino acids. V shed 4 bases and J 6 bases; nucleotides not matched to a gene: 9. CDR1 SGHTA and CDR2 FQGTGA come from the germline V gene. The CDR3, as DNA: TGTGCCAGCAGCTGGGGGACAGGGATCGTTGCCGGGGAGCTGTTTTTT. Amino acids: CASSWGTGIVAGELFF.

The J gene is TRBJ1-1, the V gene TRBV11-2, with a possible D match to TRBD1 (5 bases). The germline CDR1 and CDR2 sequences are SGHAT and FQNNGV. This CDR3 is 12 amino acids long. V was cut by 1 base and J by 12 bases, with 12 bases left in between. The CDR3 region has the DNA TGTGCCAGCAGCTTAGGGACACCCGGGACTTTCTTT. Translated: CASSLGTPGTFF.

This clone appeared a single time. The J gene is TRBJ1-1, the V gene TRBV6-5, with D maybe TRBD1 (6 bases). Germline-derived CDR1 and CDR2 are MNHEY and SVGAGI. This CDR3 has 15 residues. Trimming stripped 5 bases from V and 3 bases from J, with 16 bases between. CDR3 protein: CASSPAAGHYTEAFF. Written as DNA, the CDR3 is TGTGCCAGCAGTCCCGCCGCGGGACACTACACTGAAGCTTTCTTT.

The V gene is TRBV5-1, the J gene TRBJ2-3, with D possibly matching TRBD2 (6 bases). Trimming removed 4 bases at V and 0 bases at J, with 12 bases between. The CDR3 extends over 15 amino acids. The germline CDR1 and CDR2 sequences are SGHRS and YFSETQ. The CDR3 DNA sequence: TGCGCCAGCAGCCCGGAGGGTGTGAGCACAGATACGCAGTATTTT. This translates into CASSPEGVSTDTQYF.

The CDR3: CASSWDSVPGGYTF. CDR3 sequence (DNA): TGTGCCAGCAGCTGGGACAGCGTGCCCGGGGGCTACACCTTC. The rearrangement uses TRBV2 and TRBJ1-2; TRBD1 aligns across 7 bases. The CDR3 is 14 residues long. The junction had 12 bases not matched to a gene; V was cut back by 6 bases and J by 8 bases. In germline, CDR1 is SNHLY, CDR2 FYNNEI.

The V and J genes are TRBV24-1 and TRBJ1-5; D is perhaps TRBD1 (6 bases). Germline V gene sequence: CDR1 KGHDR, CDR2 SFDVKD. The CDR3 covers 18 residues. V lost 1 base, J lost 0 bases, and 15 bases lay in between. The CDR3 spells CATSDLSRGPYSNQPQHF. CDR3 DNA sequence: TGTGCCACCAGTGATTTAAGCAGGGGCCCGTATAGCAATCAGCCCCAGCATTTT.

The chain joins TRBV6-2 or TRBV6-3 to TRBJ2-7; TRBD2 matches at 7 bases. Germline V gene sequence: CDR1 MNHEY, CDR2 SVGEGT. V trimming: 4 bases; J trimming: 3 bases; junction bases outside the gene matches: 0. The CDR3 is made up of 12 amino acids. CDR3 region: CASSWTSYEQYF. The CDR3 DNA sequence: TGTGCCAGCAGTTGGACTAGCTACGAGCAGTACTTC.

The rearrangement links TRBV7-2 to TRBJ1-5; 9 bases fit TRBD1. Losses at the gene ends were 5 bases for V and 2 bases for J; bases not matched to a gene: 4. The CDR3 is 15 residues long. Germline V gene data show CDR1 as SGHTA and CDR2 as FQGNSA. CDR3 sequence (DNA): TGTGCCAGCAGCGGACAGGGGTGGGGCAATCAGCCCCAGCATTTT. Translated, it gives CASSGQGWGNQPQHF.

This clone was seen a single time. The rearrangement links TRBV5-5 to TRBJ1-5, with D possibly TRBD1 on 5 matching bases. The germline gives CDR1 SGHKS, CDR2 YYEKEE (reference sequence). Trimming stripped 2 bases from V and 0 bases from J, with 9 bases between. The CDR3 is made up of 15 amino acids. DNA of the CDR3: TGTGCCAGCAGCTTTGGACACAATAGCAATCAGCCCCAGCATTTT. Residues: CASSFGHNSNQPQHF.

The chain's CDR3 is CASSSTYEQYF. The CDR3 nucleotides read TGTGCCAGCTCGTCTACCTACGAGCAGTACTTC. V usage is TRBV18 and J usage is TRBJ2-7; D is uncertain. Germline CDR1 and CDR2: KGHSH and LQKENI. Trimming took off 6 bases at V and 2 bases at J, with 5 bases between the two ends. The CDR3 has 11 residues.

In this sample, this clone turned up once. The V and J genes are TRBV7-3 and TRBJ2-2, with D hard to call. Germline CDR1 SGHTA, CDR2 FQGTGA. This CDR3 is built from 14 residues. V was shortened by 5 bases and J by 6 bases, with 13 bases between the two germline ends. CDR3 in amino acids: CASSPYVEAGELFF. In DNA form, the CDR3 reads TGTGCCAGCAGCCCCTATGTAGAGGCCGGGGAGCTGTTTTTT.

The rearrangement joins TRBV15 to TRBJ1-6; TRBD1 matches at 7 bases. The length of the CDR3 is 14 residues. V shed 4 bases and J 7 bases; nucleotides not matched to a gene: 4. Germline-derived CDR1 and CDR2 are LNHNV and YYDKDF (reference sequence). CDR3 loop: CATSTGQLNSPLHF. CDR3 sequence (DNA): TGTGCCACCAGCACGGGACAGTTGAATTCACCCCTCCACTTT. Together with reference TRBV15 and TRBJ1-6, the CDR3 gives the full variable domain: DAMVIQNPRYQVTQFGKPVTLSCSQTLNHNVMYWYQQKSSQAPKLLFHYYDKDFNNEADTPDNFQSRRPNTSFCFLDIRSPGLGDTAMYLCATSTGQLNSPLHFGNGTRLTVT.

As DNA, the CDR3 is TGCGCCAGCAGCCAAGAGCCGACAGGGTTTGACACTGAAGCTTTCTTT. It is translated as CASSQEPTGFDTEAFF. V is TRBV4-3 and J is TRBJ1-1, with 7 nucleotides matching TRBD1. Trimming removed 0 bases from V and 3 bases from J; junction bases left unmatched: 7. This CDR3 has 16 residues. The germline V gene encodes CDR1 LGHNA and CDR2 YSLEER.

The V gene is TRBV20-1, the J gene TRBJ1-1; D unclear. The V and J ends lost 5 bases and 5 bases respectively, with 9 bases between them. The CDR3 extends over 11 amino acids. CDR1 DFQATT and CDR2 SNEGSKA come from the germline V gene (reference sequence). CDR3 residues: CSAWWGTEAFF. The CDR3 DNA follows: TGCAGTGCTTGGTGGGGAACTGAAGCTTTCTTT.